The source of this T cell receptor (beta chain) is a study of T cells after somatic rescue of genetic block (TCRdb year 2020). Regarding the study in general: The study assessed how robust, over the long term, a T-cell system was when the system had developed through somatic rescue of a genetic block in T-cell development.

V ends up 2 bases short and J 10 bases short, with an unmatched junction base count of 6. Counted from cysteine to phenylalanine, this CDR3 has 13 amino acids. Solely the CDR3 DNA is kept, with 39 bases framed from the first base. The germline V gene encodes CDR1 SGHTA and CDR2 FQGTGA. Points on this clone: The specificity of this receptor is unknown. The input lacks base qualities; no much larger clone sits a single base away.

The library was obtained by the immunoSEQ multiplex PCR assay. Imported from immuneACCESS, the table was reduced by TCRdb to in-frame sequences with V and J called. These copies leave out some clones; in studies compared against another copy, an unresolved V gene accounts for under half, and the cause of the remainder is not known. For this sample the table gives 85,000 to 90,000 clones, of which approximately 90% were detected only once. The ten largest clonotypes hold 1.5% to 2% of the sample. This TCR derives from a woman between 18 and 30 years old. The V and J genes are TRBV7-3 and TRBJ2-3, with TRBD2 identical over 7 junction bases. The material sequenced was peripheral blood mononuclear cells (PBMCs). The DNA reads TGTGCCAGCAGCTTACGGTCTAGCGGAGCGCAGTATTTT. Its protein product is CASSLRSSGAQYF.